This T cell receptor (beta chain) was recorded in a study of regulatory T cells in long-lasting Graves disease (dated by TCRdb to the early 2020s). With regard to the full study: Patients with newly diagnosed Graves' disease had been on antithyroid drugs for under 3 months. Peripheral blood TCR sequencing and RNA sequencing compared persistent Graves' disease patients with newly diagnosed Graves' disease patients. The study took place in China and was registered as a clinical trial. A total of about 35 samples underwent TCR sequencing: about 13 from persistent and approximately 20 from newly diagnosed Graves' disease patients. What the research found in general, with its limitations: Compared with newly diagnosed patients, patients with persistent Graves' disease had lower TCR Shannon entropy and fewer highly expanded clones, which suggests clonal expansion. Only peripheral blood was studied, because thyroid tissue, the primary lesion, was inaccessible. The authors acknowledged the small sample size as a limitation that may reduce accuracy. Sequencing and analysis were limited to the TCR beta chain. Patients with persistent disease shared more public clonotypes (under 3,000) than newly diagnosed patients did (966).

Interpreted using the paper, the time point label stands for: newly diagnosed GD, antithyroid drugs for less than 3 months. For both TCR sequencing and RNA sequencing, RNA was extracted from PBMCs in TRIzol. The diagnosis of Graves' disease followed American Thyroid Association guidelines. Patients were recruited from an endocrinology department in Xi'an, China. Each patient gave approximately 10 milliliters of peripheral blood, collected in an EDTA anticoagulant tube. Ficoll Paque Plus density gradient separation was used to isolate PBMCs, and no further T cell sorting was done. RNA quality was checked with an Agilent 2100 Bioanalyzer and agarose gel, and concentration with a NanoDrop 2000. Library prep was done by multiplex PCR. Instrument on record: Illumina HiSeq 4000. iRepertoire HTBI primers and Arm-PCR amplification of CDR3 regions were used to construct TCR beta libraries. Before sequencing, the PCR products went through gel purification. From the authors' description of their analysis: A total of some 60 TRBV and 14 TRBJ segments were identified across samples and were used for gene usage analysis of CDR3 amino acid clonotypes. COPE and FqMerger were used to merge the filtered high-quality paired reads into contigs. BLAST was used to align contigs to IMGT TRBV, TRBD and TRBJ reference genes, with CDR3 defined following IMGT. Any clonotype with a frequency above 0.1% was counted as a highly expanded clone. Shannon entropy was used to measure repertoire diversity, and the Gini coefficient was used to measure V-J evenness. Clonotypes shared by more than one individual were considered public. The public reads were reanalyzed by TCRdb: fastp trimming at Q25, MiXCR alignment, in-frame beta chains only. Merged by CDR3 protein, the rows form single entries marked with the most common genes and DNA. None of the V and J calls come from the authors' own analysis; TCRdb made them. This sample is represented by 530,000 or so distinct CDR3 sequences; 16% of them were singletons. The biggest ten clones account for around 12% of the sample.

This clonotype was observed at least ten times. It has no known antigen specificity. Qualities for individual bases were not recorded, and no much larger clone is one base off. These same records also appear under a second study, on T cells in Graves' hyperthyroidism and ophthalmopathy. Reported in the second study: Graves' hyperthyroidism was defined as stable when no progression to ophthalmopathy occurred over 18 months of follow-up. Hyperthyroidism patients were aged 18 to 65 years and newly diagnosed, with disease duration of less than 2 months. Any patient with an uncontrolled infection, another autoimmune disease, pregnancy or lactation was excluded. Diagnoses were based on clinical symptoms, serum thyroxine and TRAb, thyroid ultrasound and orbital computed tomography. For the first round of RT-PCR on the TCR CDR3, the HTBI primer set was used together with the Qiagen OneStep RT-PCR kit. Most expanded thyroid clonotypes (frequency above 0.001) were also found in blood, which suggests that blood repertoires may mirror thyroid immune responses. In cross-validation, a model built on a 13 V-J signature told ophthalmopathy apart from stable hyperthyroidism with approximately 90% sensitivity and about 81% specificity, and in testing the same model reached 80%/75%. In validation, the model predicted progression to ophthalmopathy with roughly 66% sensitivity and 72% to 85% specificity, a median of about 6 months before onset. A discovery cohort of roughly 96 patients, about 40 with Graves' ophthalmopathy and approximately 60 with stable Graves' hyperthyroidism, was used to find distinguishing TCR V-J signatures. Prospective prediction of ophthalmopathy was tested in an independent validation cohort consisting of about 19 hyperthyroidism patients and more than 15 patients who later progressed to ophthalmopathy. The 75 to 100 discovery patients were divided at random into training and test sets in a 7:3 ratio. Thyroid tissue and blood T-cell repertoires from six Graves' hyperthyroidism patients were also compared in the study. After sampling, hyperthyroidism patients received methimazole starting at 30 mg daily, and ophthalmopathy patients received high-dose intravenous methylprednisolone. The libraries were constructed in a second round of multiplex PCR and then size-selected and purified. Libraries were sequenced paired-end with 100 bp reads on an Illumina HiSeq2000. SOAPnuke was used to process the raw data, throwing out any read that contained adapters or uncalled bases, had a mean Phred below 15, or lacked an exact constant-primer or identifier match. COPE v1.2.5 was used to merge high-quality paired reads, and clonotypes were defined as unique nucleotide sequences. MiTCR v1.1 was used to align clonotypes to the IMGT TRBV, TRBD and TRBJ reference segments. Only V-J combinations with frequency above 0.0001, covering 99.2% of repertoires, were analysed. The TCS score was defined as F50 (clonal expansion) divided by E x V (chaos), with BLOSUM62-based TCRdist calculated between CDR3 peptides within each V-J. Welch's t-statistics and random forest reduced fewer than 600 V-J features to around 14, which were used in a naive Bayes classifier (R e1071). No statistical method was used to set the sample size in advance, and investigators knew the group allocation. According to the paper, TCR Vbeta CDR3 sequencing was carried out on some 140 peripheral blood samples, which came from some 41 ophthalmopathy, around 75 hyperthyroidism and around 17 progressor patients.

The input for sequencing was peripheral blood mononuclear cells (PBMCs), taken at new diagnosis, from a patient treated with antithyroid drugs. The origin of this receptor is a man younger than 35 with Graves disease. Donor details come from another sample of the same person, matched by shared clones.

The CDR3 protein is CASSQALREQFF. The nucleotides are TGTGCCAGCAGCCAAGCCCTCAGGGAACAGTTCTTC. The chain is encoded by TRBV3-1 joined to TRBJ2-1; the best D guess is TRBD1, with 5 bases matching. V was cut back by 1 base and J by 13 bases, leaving a gap of 11 bases between them. From the germline V gene (reference sequence), CDR1 is LGHDT and CDR2 is YNNKEL. Including cysteine and phenylalanine, the CDR3 has 12 amino acids. Just CDR3 DNA is preserved here, 36 bases in frame from base 1.